This T cell receptor (beta chain) appears in the sequencing data of a study of cytomegalovirus exposure and HLA in healthy donors (dated by TCRdb to the late 2010s). At the level of the whole study: An earlier analysis of several hundred of the donors reported 276 Gb of sequence data and 117 million unique TCR beta sequences obtained from some 200 million T cells. A later genetic analysis took genome-wide SNP genotypes for about three fifths of the 666 donors and used that subset as a discovery cohort. Every repertoire in the discovery cohort had been generated on one and the same sequencing platform. HLA typing included class I and class II loci at four-digit resolution. Roughly 300 gigabases of sequencing data and 75 million to 85 million unique TCR sequences made up an early release that covered 500 to 650 HLA-typed donors. The study aimed to test whether cataloging public T cell receptors could reveal signatures of past pathogen exposure. Donor age, sex, ethnicity and CMV serostatus were compiled together with the repertoire data. To predict cytomegalovirus infection status, the study combined high-throughput TCR immunosequencing, statistical association of individual TCRs with disease status, and machine learning. A later analysis re-analyzed previously published TCR beta repertoires from 550 to 700 donors and added high-resolution HLA genotyping to study TCR occurrence patterns. Rather than drawing on any new phenotypic data, the later analysis identified candidate immune exposures from TCR beta sequences and the way those sequences occurred across donors. The study profiled the T cell repertoires of fewer than 850 subjects by immunosequencing and related them to cytomegalovirus serostatus. Besides the first cohort of about 730 subjects, a separate validation cohort made up of 120 different subjects was used. Of the 350 to 400 genotyped donors, about 80% fell in the genetic ancestry cluster associated with self-reported Caucasian donors. Among about 400 genotyped donors of the cohort, an average of approximately 220,000 unique TCR beta nucleotide sequences was sequenced per donor, of which approximately 18% were non-productive. Because of strong linkage in the cohort, a few DR-DQ haplotypes were treated as single units for association and clustering. In an earlier analysis of a few hundred of the donors, high-throughput TCR beta sequencing was used to judge whether each TCR beta V gene segment behaved as functional or pseudogenic. The number of typed donors differed by locus: about 629-630 for A, B, C, DRB1 and DQB1; 500 to 550 for DQA1; over 600 for DPA1; and around 470 for DPB1.

Preparation of the library involved the immunoSEQ multiplex PCR assay. For the multiplex PCR, a mixture combining 60 forward primers for TCR Vbeta segments and 13 reverse primers for TCR Jbeta segments was used. A multiplex PCR assay on genomic DNA amplified the CDR3 region of rearranged TCR beta genes. Amplified TCR beta libraries were sequenced as 87-base-pair reads on the Illumina HiSeq System. The paper's data handling went like this. In a later analysis, tens of millions of unique TCR beta chains were counted across the 500 to 850 repertoires, and about 9.9 million of these chains were shared by at least two donors. A nearest-neighbor algorithm error-corrected the raw reads and collapsed the reads into unique sequences, merging closely related sequences to remove PCR and sequencing errors. Alignment of CDR3 sequences to IMGT reference sequences was used to assign V, D and J gene segments. For a sequence to be retained, a match of at least six nucleotides to both a V gene segment and a J gene segment was required. A rearrangement was called productive if the CDR3 had no stop codons and remained in frame with V and J, and every other rearrangement was called non-productive. CDR3 was defined according to IMGT convention as the region running from the second conserved V-encoded cysteine to the conserved J-encoded phenylalanine. Sequences without an unambiguous match to a single V gene segment were excluded from the earlier analysis of about 600 of the donors. An earlier analysis of 550 to 650 of the donors classified V segments as functional when productive rearrangements were above 56.7% and as segregating when the standard deviation between donors was above 5%. A statistical classification framework was built to diagnose cytomegalovirus status from the catalog of TCR beta chain sequences. In a later analysis, V and J genes were assigned by comparing TCR nucleotide sequences against IMGT/GENE-DB human TR gene sequences. Using the TCRdist pipeline, a later analysis assigned CDR3 sequences along with most-parsimonious VDJ recombination scenarios. In a later analysis, each TCR beta chain was defined by its CDR3 amino acid sequence together with its V-gene family, and reads lacking a unique V-gene family were excluded. A later analysis removed 500 to 600 highly shared, low-generation-probability nucleotide sequences to deal with suspected cross-contamination and a sequencing artifact. In a later analysis, a clonal expansion index was calculated for each public chain from normalized within-repertoire ranks of inferred template counts. In a later analysis, generation probabilities were computed with a VDJ recombination model fitted to out-of-frame rearrangements, and the resulting probabilities were checked against IGoR. Hypergeometric tests were used in a later analysis to score TCR-TCR, TCR-HLA and TCR-CMV co-occurrence, with a repertoire-size bias correction applied to the TCR pairs. In a later analysis, false discovery rates were estimated by permuting HLA or CMV assignments 20 times. In a later analysis, co-occurring TCRs were grouped using DBSCAN, and TCRdist sequence similarity was added for clustering within HLA-allele-positive subsets. Repertoires with fewer than 30,000 or more than 120,000 public chains were left out of co-occurrence clustering, as were about 5 repertoires with anomalous nucleotide sharing. TCRdb limited this immuneACCESS table to in-frame rearrangements with V and J called. A share of clones is missing; checked studies link under half to unresolved V genes, and the rest is unexplained. That table is the source of V, J and clone size, and D and trimming were worked out from the DNA. Here the sample has around 130,000 clones; 61% occur a single time. Jointly, the top ten make up over 1.5% of the sample.

Comments on this clone: Its antigen has not been determined. No quality values exist for individual bases; no much larger clone is one base distant.

General findings and caveats noted by the study authors: Because HLA typing was missing for some donors at each locus, association tests included only the typed subset. According to a later analysis, TCR association rates differed among HLA loci, with DRB1 alleles showing the most associated TCRs and HLA-C alleles showing the fewest. At a false discovery rate of 0.05, a later analysis linked under 20,000 TCR beta sequences to specific HLA alleles. V-gene and J-gene trimming of TCR beta chains was associated with a missense DCLRE1C variant in a later genetic analysis, and the association was replicated in an independent cohort. An earlier analysis of 587 of the donors showed that most TCR beta V segments appeared in productive rearrangements either about 87% or about 30% of the time, which broadly matched IMGT annotations. Most CMV-associated TCR beta chains appeared to be HLA-restricted in a later analysis, and the HLA associations seemed to be driven largely by CMV exposure. Three of the identified cytomegalovirus-associated TCR beta chains were confirmed in vitro to be specific for cytomegalovirus antigens. Only TCR beta chains were sequenced in this cohort, and the absence of alpha or paired-chain data limited detectable features. Seventeen rarely observed V segments, including chromosome 9 orphons, were excluded from the earlier analysis of several hundred of the donors because counts were too low. In a later analysis, HLA-associated TCR beta chains were found to be more clonally expanded and to have lower generation probabilities than equally common non-associated chains. CMV serostatus was the only immune exposure information available for the cohort. The 87-base-pair reads could not distinguish some IMGT-functional V segments, including TRBV6-2 and TRBV6-3, so those segments were excluded. In a later genetic analysis, fewer N-insertions in productive TCRs were reported among donors in an Asian-associated ancestry cluster than the roughly 640-donor mean. The presence/absence analyses assumed that sequencing depth was roughly uniform across donors, and that assumption may not be true. The study listed 150 to 200 TCR beta chains as associated with cytomegalovirus. Most TCR sequences were observed very rarely across donors, whereas some public TCRs were present in many individuals. A further reported finding was that TCR beta sequences accurately predicted the HLA-A and HLA-B alleles for most subjects in the first cohort. The classifier was reported to diagnose cytomegalovirus status with high specificity and sensitivity in both the original cohort and the validation cohort. A cluster of highly shared sequence variants was judged likely to be a technical artifact of the sequencing pipeline. Assigning TCR associations to individual alleles was difficult when HLA alleles, especially DR and DQ, strongly co-occurred. Linkage disequilibrium might explain the correlated functional status among segregating V segments, but an unknown experimental factor could not be ruled out. In a later analysis, several top co-occurrence clusters were reported to appear linked to parvovirus B19, influenza, CMV and Epstein-Barr virus. The authors suggested that the approach could potentially be generalized to other disease states and immunological phenotypes.

In total, approximately 610 healthy bone marrow donors made up the cohort. Cohort members were all nominally healthy when sampled, although unrecorded immune exposures were likely present. The donor tested CMV seronegative, placing the donor among the 352 seronegative members of the cohort. A peripheral blood sample was collected from each donor, and TCR beta sequencing was performed on peripheral blood mononuclear cells. Genomic DNA extraction from the blood cell samples was performed with the Qiagen DNeasy Blood Extraction Kit. CDR1 and CDR2 were assigned from the germline V gene as SGHRS and YFSETQ. The cysteine opens and the phenylalanine closes a CDR3 of 15 amino acids. Left in the record is the CDR3 DNA by itself, 45 bases read in frame from the first base. Relative to germline, V is missing 4 bases and J is missing 2 bases, with 8 bases of the junction outside any gene match.

Source material: PBMCs. This receptor was obtained from a male donor in good health and CMV-seronegative. Rearrangement joined TRBV5-1 to TRBJ2-5, and 7 bases in between align with TRBD1. The CDR3 corresponds to CASSTNRGAQETQYF. The bases are TGCGCCAGCAGCACCAACAGGGGTGCACAAGAGACCCAGTACTTC. Beyond the CDR3, the reference TRBV5-1 and TRBJ2-5 genes provide the residues; the full variable domain reads: KAGVTQTPRYLIKTRGQQVTLSCSPISGHRSVSWYQQTPGQGLQFLFEYFSETQRNKGNFPGRFSGRQFSNSRSEMNVSTLELGDSALYLCASSTNRGAQETQYFGPGTRLLVL.